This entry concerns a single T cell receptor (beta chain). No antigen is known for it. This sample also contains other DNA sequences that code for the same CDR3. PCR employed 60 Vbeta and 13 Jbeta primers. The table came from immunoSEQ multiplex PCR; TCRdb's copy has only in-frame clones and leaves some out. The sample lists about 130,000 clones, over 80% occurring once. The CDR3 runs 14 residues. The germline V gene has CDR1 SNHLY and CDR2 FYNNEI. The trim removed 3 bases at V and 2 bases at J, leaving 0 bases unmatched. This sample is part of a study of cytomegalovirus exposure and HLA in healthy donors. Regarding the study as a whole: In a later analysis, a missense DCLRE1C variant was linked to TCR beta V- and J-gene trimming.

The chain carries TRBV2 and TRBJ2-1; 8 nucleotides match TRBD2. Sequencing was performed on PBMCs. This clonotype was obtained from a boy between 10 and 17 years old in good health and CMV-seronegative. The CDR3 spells CASSEGLAYNEQFF. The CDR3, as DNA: TGTGCCAGCAGTGAGGGACTAGCCTACAATGAGCAGTTCTTC.